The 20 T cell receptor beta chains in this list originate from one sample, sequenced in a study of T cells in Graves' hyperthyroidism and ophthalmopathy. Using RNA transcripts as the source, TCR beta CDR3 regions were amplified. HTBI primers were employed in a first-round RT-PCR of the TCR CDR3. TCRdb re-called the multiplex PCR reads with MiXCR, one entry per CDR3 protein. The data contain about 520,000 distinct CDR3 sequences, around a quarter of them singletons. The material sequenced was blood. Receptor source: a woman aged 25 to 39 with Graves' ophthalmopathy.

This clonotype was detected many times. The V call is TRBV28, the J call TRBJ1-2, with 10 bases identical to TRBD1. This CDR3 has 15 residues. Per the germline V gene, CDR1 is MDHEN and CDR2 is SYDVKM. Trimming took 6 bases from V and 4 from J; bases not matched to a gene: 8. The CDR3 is CASSPGGQGIYGYTF. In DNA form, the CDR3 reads TGTGCCAGCAGCCCGGGGGGACAGGGGATCTATGGCTACACCTTC.

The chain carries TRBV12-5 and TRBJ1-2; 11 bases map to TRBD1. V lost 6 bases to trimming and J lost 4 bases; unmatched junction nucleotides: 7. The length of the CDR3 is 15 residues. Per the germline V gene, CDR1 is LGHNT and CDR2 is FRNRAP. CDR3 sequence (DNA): TGTGCTAGTGGCTACGGGACAGGGGGAGGCTATGGCTACACCTTC. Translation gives CASGYGTGGGYGYTF.

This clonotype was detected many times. The CDR3 sequence is CSAREMDSGESQPQHF. CDR3 DNA: TGCAGTGCTAGAGAAATGGATTCGGGGGAAAGTCAGCCCCAGCATTTT. The chain couples TRBV20-1 to TRBJ1-5, with TRBD1 as a possible D gene (5 bases). Trimming took 0 bases from V and 6 from J, leaving 18 bases between them. The germline V gene encodes CDR1 DFQATT and CDR2 SNEGSKA (reference sequence). The CDR3 sequence is 16 residues long.

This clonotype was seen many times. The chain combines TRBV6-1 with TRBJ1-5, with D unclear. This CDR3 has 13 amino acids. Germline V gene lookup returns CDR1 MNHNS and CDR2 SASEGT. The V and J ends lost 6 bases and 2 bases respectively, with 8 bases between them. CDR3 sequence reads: CASRSSGNQPQHF. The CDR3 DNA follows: TGTGCCAGCAGGAGCTCAGGCAATCAGCCCCAGCATTTT.

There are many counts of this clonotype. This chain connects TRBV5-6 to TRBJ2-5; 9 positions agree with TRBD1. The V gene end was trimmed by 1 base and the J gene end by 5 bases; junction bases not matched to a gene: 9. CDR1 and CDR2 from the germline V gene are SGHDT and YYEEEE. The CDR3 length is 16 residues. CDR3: CASSLWGTGGSETQYF. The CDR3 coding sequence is TGTGCCAGCAGCTTGTGGGGAACAGGGGGCAGTGAGACCCAGTACTTC. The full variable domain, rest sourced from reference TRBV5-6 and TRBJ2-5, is DAGVTQSPTHLIKTRGQQVTLRCSPKSGHDTVSWYQQALGQGPQFIFQYYEEEERQRGNFPDRFSGHQFPNYSSELNVNALLLGDSALYLCASSLWGTGGSETQYFGPGTRLLVL.

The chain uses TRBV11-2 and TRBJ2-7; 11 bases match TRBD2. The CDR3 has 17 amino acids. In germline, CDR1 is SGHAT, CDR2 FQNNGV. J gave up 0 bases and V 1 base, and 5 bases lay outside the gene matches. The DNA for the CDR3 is TGTGCCAGCAGCTTAGGGGTAGCGGGAGGGATCTCCTACGAGCAGTACTTC. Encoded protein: CASSLGVAGGISYEQYF.

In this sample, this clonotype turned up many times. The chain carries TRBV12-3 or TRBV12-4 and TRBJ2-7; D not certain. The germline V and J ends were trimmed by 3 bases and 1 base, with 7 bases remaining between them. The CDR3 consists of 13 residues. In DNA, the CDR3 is TGTGCCAGCAGTTTCATACGGTCCTACGAGCAGTACTTC. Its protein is CASSFIRSYEQYF.

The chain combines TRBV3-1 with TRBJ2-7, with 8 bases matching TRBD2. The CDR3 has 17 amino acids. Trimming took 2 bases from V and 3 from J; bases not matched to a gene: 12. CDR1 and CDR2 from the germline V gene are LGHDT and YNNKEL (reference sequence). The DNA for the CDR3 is TGTGCCAGCAGCCAATCCGGCAGCGGGGGTTCTTTCTACGAGCAGTACTTC. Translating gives CASSQSGSGGSFYEQYF.

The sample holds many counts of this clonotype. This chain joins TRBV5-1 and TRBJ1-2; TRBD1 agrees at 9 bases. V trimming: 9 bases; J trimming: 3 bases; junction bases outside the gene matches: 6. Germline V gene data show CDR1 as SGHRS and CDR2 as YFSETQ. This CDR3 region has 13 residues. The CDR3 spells CATRTGADYGYTF. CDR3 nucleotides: TGCGCCACTCGGACAGGGGCTGACTATGGCTACACCTTC.

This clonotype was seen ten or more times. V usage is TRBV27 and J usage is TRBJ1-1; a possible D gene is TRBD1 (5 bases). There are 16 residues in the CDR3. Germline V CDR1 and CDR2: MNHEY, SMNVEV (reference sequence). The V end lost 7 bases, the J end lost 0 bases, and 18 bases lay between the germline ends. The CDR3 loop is CASTSSIGHLNTEAFF. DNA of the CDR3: TGTGCCAGCACTTCATCAATCGGACACCTGAACACTGAAGCTTTCTTT.

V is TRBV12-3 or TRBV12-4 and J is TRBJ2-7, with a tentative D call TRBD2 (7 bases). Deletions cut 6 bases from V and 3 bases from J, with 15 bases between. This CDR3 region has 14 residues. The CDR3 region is CASREQGGDYEQYF. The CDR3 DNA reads TGTGCCAGCAGGGAACAGGGAGGGGACTACGAGCAGTACTTC.

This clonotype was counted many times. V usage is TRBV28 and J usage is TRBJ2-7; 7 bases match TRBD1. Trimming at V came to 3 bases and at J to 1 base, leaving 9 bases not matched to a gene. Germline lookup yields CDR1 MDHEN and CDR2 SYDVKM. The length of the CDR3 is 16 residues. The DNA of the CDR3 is TGTGCCAGCAGTTTCATTGACAGGGCCAGATCCTACGAGCAGTACTTC. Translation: CASSFIDRARSYEQYF.

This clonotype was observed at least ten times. In DNA form, the CDR3 reads TGTGCCAGCAGTGGGGGGGACCTAAAAAACATTCAGTACTTC. Translation gives CASSGGDLKNIQYF. The chain couples TRBV2 to TRBJ2-4, with a weak D call TRBD2 (6 bases). V lost 4 bases and J lost 4, with 11 bases in between. The germline CDR1 and CDR2 sequences are SNHLY and FYNNEI. The CDR3 is 14 amino acids.

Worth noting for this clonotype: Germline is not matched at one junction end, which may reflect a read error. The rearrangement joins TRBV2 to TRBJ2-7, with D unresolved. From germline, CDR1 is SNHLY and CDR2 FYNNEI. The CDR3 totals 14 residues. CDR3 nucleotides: TGTGCCAGCAGTAGATCGCCGAACGAATACGGGCAGTACTTC. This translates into CASSRSPNEYGQYF. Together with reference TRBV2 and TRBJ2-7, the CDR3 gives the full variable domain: EPEVTQTPSHQVTQMGQEVILRCVPISNHLYFYWYRQILGQKVEFLVSFYNNEISEKSEIFDDQFSVERPDGSNFTLKIRSTKLEDSAMYFCASSRSPNEYGQYFGPGTRLTVT.

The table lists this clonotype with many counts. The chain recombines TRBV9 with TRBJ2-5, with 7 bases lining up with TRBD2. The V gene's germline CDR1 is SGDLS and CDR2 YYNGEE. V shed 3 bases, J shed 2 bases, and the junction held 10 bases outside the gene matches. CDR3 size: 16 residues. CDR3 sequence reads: CASSAALLGGQETQYF. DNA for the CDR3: TGTGCCAGCAGCGCCGCCCTGCTGGGGGGGCAAGAGACCCAGTACTTC.

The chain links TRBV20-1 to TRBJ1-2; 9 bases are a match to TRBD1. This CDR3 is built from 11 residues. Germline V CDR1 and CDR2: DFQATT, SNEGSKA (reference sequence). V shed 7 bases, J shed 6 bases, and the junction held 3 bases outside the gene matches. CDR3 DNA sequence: TGCAGTGTGGACAGGGGAGATGGCTACACCTTC. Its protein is CSVDRGDGYTF.

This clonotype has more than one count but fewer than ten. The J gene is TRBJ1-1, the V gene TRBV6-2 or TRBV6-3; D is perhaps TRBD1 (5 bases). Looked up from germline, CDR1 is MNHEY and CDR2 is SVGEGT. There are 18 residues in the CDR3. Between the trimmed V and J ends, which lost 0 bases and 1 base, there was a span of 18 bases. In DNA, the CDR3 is TGTGCCAGCAGTTACTCAACCTACCCACAGGTTCCGAACACTGAAGCTTTCTTT. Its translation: CASSYSTYPQVPNTEAFF.

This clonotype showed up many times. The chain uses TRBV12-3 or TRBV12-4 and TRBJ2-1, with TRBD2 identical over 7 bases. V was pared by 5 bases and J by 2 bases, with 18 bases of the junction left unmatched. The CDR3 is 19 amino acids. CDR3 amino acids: CASSTPLGGALTAYNEQFF. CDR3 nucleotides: TGTGCCAGCAGTACCCCCTTGGGAGGGGCTCTTACGGCCTACAATGAGCAGTTCTTC.

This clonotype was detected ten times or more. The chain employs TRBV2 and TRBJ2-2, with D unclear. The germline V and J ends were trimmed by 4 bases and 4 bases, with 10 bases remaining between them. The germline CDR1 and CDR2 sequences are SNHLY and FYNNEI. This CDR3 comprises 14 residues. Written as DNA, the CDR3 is TGTGCCAGCAGTGTTTGGCAGAGCACCGGGGAGCTGTTTTTT. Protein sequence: CASSVWQSTGELFF.

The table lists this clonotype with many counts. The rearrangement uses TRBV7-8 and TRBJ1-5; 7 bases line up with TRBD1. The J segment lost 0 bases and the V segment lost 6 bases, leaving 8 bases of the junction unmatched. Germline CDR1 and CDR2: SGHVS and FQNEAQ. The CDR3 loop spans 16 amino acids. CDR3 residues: CASSADRSYSNQPQHF. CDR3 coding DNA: TGTGCCAGCAGTGCGGACAGGAGTTATAGCAATCAGCCCCAGCATTTT.